These 29 T cell receptor beta chains were all obtained from the same sample, sequenced in a study of radiotherapy plus CTLA-4 blockade in lung cancer. The repertoire was sequenced with immunoSEQ multiplex PCR; TCRdb's copy has only in-frame clones and lacks some. The table includes tens of thousands of clones, approximately 86% detected once. Source: peripheral blood, taken from a patient treated with radiotherapy plus ipilimumab. These receptor sequences come from a human donor with non-small cell lung cancer that progressed on radiotherapy plus ipilimumab.

This clone was counted only a few times. V and J are TRBV5-8 and TRBJ1-1; the D is unclear. Trimming cost V 4 bases and J 5 bases, with 12 bases left between them. CDR3 length: 13 residues. Germline assignment: CDR1 SGHTS and CDR2 YDEGEE. The CDR3 bases are TGTGCCAGCAGCCAGCCATGGGGAACTGAAGCTTTCTTT. It yields the protein CASSQPWGTEAFF.

The chain couples TRBV19 to TRBJ1-2; the D is unclear. Germline values: CDR1 LNHDA, CDR2 SQIVND (reference sequence). The V gene lost 7 bases and the J gene lost 2 bases, with 8 bases spanning the gap. The CDR3 runs 12 residues. CDR3 residues: CASTSTNYGYTF. Written as DNA, the CDR3 is TGTGCCAGTACTTCAACAAACTATGGCTACACCTTC.

The CDR3 nucleotides read TGTGCCATCAAACCAACTAGCGGGGAAATCACAGATACGCAGTATTTT. It yields the protein CAIKPTSGEITDTQYF. The genes are TRBV7-9 and TRBJ2-3; 10 bases fit TRBD2. The CDR3 runs 16 residues. Looked up from germline, CDR1 is SEHNR and CDR2 is FQNEAQ (reference sequence). V shed 10 bases and J 2 bases; nucleotides not matched to a gene: 12.

The chain carries TRBV18 and TRBJ2-2; D may be TRBD2 (6 bases). Germline CDR1 is KGHSH and CDR2 is LQKENI. The CDR3 totals 15 residues. The ends were cut back, 4 bases at V and 3 bases at J, with 12 bases in the middle. CDR3 amino acids: CASSRAGTDTGELFF. The DNA for the CDR3 is TGTGCCAGCTCACGTGCCGGGACTGACACCGGGGAGCTGTTTTTT.

The chain joins TRBV10-3 to TRBJ2-3; TRBD1 or TRBD2 may be the D gene (6 bases each). V was pared by 11 bases and J by 2 bases, with 17 bases between. The CDR3 consists of 14 residues. CDR1 and CDR2 from the germline V gene are ENHRY and SYGVKD. CDR3 sequence (DNA): TGTGCCCCTCGGGGGCGGGCGTACACAGATACGCAGTATTTT. This sequence encodes CAPRGRAYTDTQYF.

V gene TRBV7-9 combines with J gene TRBJ1-1; D may be TRBD1 (5 bases). The V gene lost 4 bases and the J gene lost 2 bases, with 14 bases spanning the gap. CDR1 is SEHNR, CDR2 FQNEAQ, per germline (reference sequence). The CDR3 contains 15 residues. The CDR3 reads CASSSFDRGNTEAFF. For the CDR3, the DNA is TGTGCCAGCAGCTCCTTCGACAGAGGAAACACTGAAGCTTTCTTT.

The V call is TRBV2, the J call TRBJ1-1; tentative D call: TRBD1 (5 bases). The V gene lost 1 base and the J gene lost 0 bases, with 6 bases spanning the gap. The CDR3 runs 14 residues. Germline assignment: CDR1 SNHLY and CDR2 FYNNEI. This chain's CDR3 is CASSEGTLNTEAFF. In DNA form, the CDR3 reads TGTGCCAGCAGTGAAGGGACACTGAACACTGAAGCTTTCTTT.

This rearrangement joins TRBV29-1 to TRBJ2-3, with TRBD2 identical over 11 bases. The CDR3 loop spans 13 amino acids. Germline assignment: CDR1 SQVTM and CDR2 ANQGSEA. V gave up 5 bases and J gave up 3 bases; unmatched junction bases: 1. CDR3 sequence: CSVIAGGTDTQYF. CDR3 coding DNA: TGCAGCGTTATAGCGGGGGGGACAGATACGCAGTATTTT.

The CDR3 DNA sequence: TGTGCCTGGAGGGAGGGGTGGACTGAAGCTTTCTTT. It yields the protein CAWREGWTEAFF. The genes are TRBV30 and TRBJ1-1, with D possibly being TRBD1 (5 bases). The CDR3 runs 12 residues. V was shortened by 3 bases and J by 5 bases, with 10 bases between the two germline ends. The germline V gene encodes CDR1 GTSNPN and CDR2 SVGIG (reference sequence).

The chain is built from TRBV4-3 and TRBJ2-5; the D is unclear. The J call is doubtful: the DNA matches TRBJ2-7 better. Germline CDR1 and CDR2: LGHNA and YSLEER. The CDR3 runs 15 residues. The CDR3 sequence: CASSLPGLRPYEQYF. The CDR3 nucleotides are TGCGCCAGCAGCCTGCCGGGTCTAAGGCCCTACGAGCAGTACTTC.

This chain uses TRBV7-2 with TRBJ2-1; 8 bases fit TRBD2. The V gene's germline CDR1 is SGHTA and CDR2 FQGNSA. The V gene end was trimmed by 0 bases and the J gene end by 0 bases; junction bases not matched to a gene: 4. The CDR3 length is 17 residues. CDR3 nucleotides: TGTGCCAGCAGCTTAGCGACTAGCGCGAGCTCCTACAATGAGCAGTTCTTC. Translation: CASSLATSASSYNEQFF.

This chain connects TRBV29-1 to TRBJ2-2, with D tentatively TRBD2 (6 bases). The CDR3 covers 13 residues. In germline, CDR1 is SQVTM, CDR2 ANQGSEA. Trimming left V 4 bases short and J 4 bases short, with 10 bases between. Here the CDR3 DNA reads TGCAGCGTTGCGGAGGGGAGCACCGGGGAGCTGTTTTTT. Residues: CSVAEGSTGELFF.

The chain uses TRBV10-3 and TRBJ2-7; D may be TRBD1 (6 bases). CDR3 size: 15 residues. V was trimmed by 0 bases and J by 1 base, leaving 10 bases between them. Germline loops: CDR1 ENHRY, CDR2 SYGVKD. The CDR3 protein is CAISESGQTSYEQYF. For the CDR3, the DNA is TGTGCCATCAGTGAGTCAGGACAGACTTCCTACGAGCAGTACTTC.

V and J are TRBV27 and TRBJ1-1, with D unresolved. The CDR3 sequence is 15 residues long. V dropped 5 bases and J dropped 0 bases, with 13 bases sitting between them. CDR1 is MNHEY and CDR2 is SMNVEV in the germline V gene (reference sequence). The CDR3 loop is CASSPRITVNTEAFF. The CDR3 nucleotides read TGTGCCAGCAGTCCGAGAATAACAGTGAACACTGAAGCTTTCTTT.

The genes are TRBV7-9 and TRBJ2-1; 9 nucleotides match TRBD2. CDR1 and CDR2 (germline): SEHNR, FQNEAQ (reference sequence). This CDR3 spans 14 amino acids. After removal of 5 bases from V and 2 bases from J, the junction contained 1 base not matched to a gene. CDR3 sequence: CASSPSGTYNEQFF. The CDR3 coding sequence is TGTGCCAGCAGCCCTAGCGGGACCTACAATGAGCAGTTCTTC.

The genes are TRBV27 and TRBJ1-1; a possible D gene is TRBD1 (5 bases). This CDR3 region has 13 residues. V dropped 6 bases and J dropped 7 bases, with 15 bases sitting between them. From germline, CDR1 is MNHEY and CDR2 SMNVEV (reference sequence). CDR3 bases: TGTGCCAGCAGACTCAGCGGGGCAGTTGAAGCTTTCTTT. Translation: CASRLSGAVEAFF.

The CDR3 DNA follows: TGTGCCAGCAGCCCCCCCGGGCTAGCGGGGGGCACCGGGGAGCTGTTTTTT. Its protein is CASSPPGLAGGTGELFF. The chain has TRBV7-2 and TRBJ2-2; 11 bases fit TRBD2. This CDR3 has 17 residues. Per germline, CDR1 SGHTA and CDR2 FQGNSA. The J segment lost 4 bases and the V segment lost 5 bases, leaving 9 bases of the junction unmatched. Full variable domain (missing parts from reference TRBV7-2 and TRBJ2-2): GAGVSQSPSNKVTEKGKDVELRCDPISGHTALYWYRQSLGQGLEFLIYFQGNSAPDKSGLPSDRFSAERTGGSVSTLTIQRTQQEDSAVYLCASSPPGLAGGTGELFFGEGSRLTVL.

The chain joins TRBV5-1 to TRBJ2-1; TRBD1 might be the D (5 bases). This CDR3 has 15 amino acids. The V end was cut by 0 bases, the J end by 3 bases, with 10 bases between. Germline V gives CDR1 SGHRS, CDR2 YFSETQ. The CDR3 DNA reads as TGCGCCAGCAGCTTGGGAGCAGGGTTCTACAATGAGCAGTTCTTC. It translates to CASSLGAGFYNEQFF.

The V and J genes are TRBV7-3 and TRBJ2-3; 7 nucleotides match TRBD1. Germline CDR1 reads SGHTA; CDR2 reads FQGTGA. The J segment lost 2 bases and the V segment lost 5 bases, leaving 7 bases of the junction unmatched. The CDR3 has 15 residues. The CDR3 bases are TGTGCCAGCAGCCCCGGCAGGGGGAACACAGATACGCAGTATTTT. It encodes CASSPGRGNTDTQYF. The variable domain in full, with the rest retrieved from reference TRBV7-3 and TRBJ2-3, is GAGVSQTPSNKVTEKGKYVELRCDPISGHTALYWYRQSLGQGPEFLIYFQGTGAADDSGLPNDRFFAVRPEGSVSTLKIQRTERGDSAVYLCASSPGRGNTDTQYFGPGTRLTVL.

CDR3 bases: TGTGCCAGCAGTGGGGGAGGGGTTCAGCCCCAGCATTTT. It encodes CASSGGGVQPQHF. The J gene is TRBJ1-5, the V gene TRBV28; D perhaps matches TRBD1 (5 bases). This CDR3 region has 13 residues. Germline V lookup: CDR1 MDHEN, CDR2 SYDVKM. Deletions cut 5 bases from V and 6 bases from J, with 11 bases between.

This chain uses TRBV30 with TRBJ1-2; tentatively, D is TRBD1 (5 bases). Germline CDR1 and CDR2: GTSNPN and SVGIG (reference sequence). There are 15 residues in the CDR3. The germline V and J ends were trimmed by 1 base and 0 bases, with 12 bases remaining between them. The CDR3 region has the DNA TGTGCCTGGAGTGGCCGGAGGGGAGCTAACTATGGCTACACCTTC. It codes for CAWSGRRGANYGYTF.

The chain couples TRBV28 to TRBJ2-1, with D perhaps matching TRBD1 (6 bases). The CDR3 is 12 residues long. Trimming removed 7 bases at V and 4 bases at J, with 8 bases between. CDR1 is MDHEN, CDR2 SYDVKM, per germline. The CDR3 sequence is CASMDSYNEQFF. The CDR3 nucleotides read TGTGCCAGCATGGACAGTTACAATGAGCAGTTCTTC.

The chain links TRBV6-4 to TRBJ2-3, with 12 bases lining up with TRBD2. The CDR3 loop spans 18 amino acids. The J segment lost 0 bases and the V segment lost 7 bases, leaving 11 bases of the junction unmatched. CDR1 is MRHNA, CDR2 SNTAGT, per germline. The CDR3 coding sequence is TGTGCCAGCAACCCCCCGGGACTAGCGGGTTCTAGCACAGATACGCAGTATTTT. Residues: CASNPPGLAGSSTDTQYF.

The chain carries TRBV28 and TRBJ1-2; 11 bases match TRBD1. The CDR3 is 15 amino acids. CDR1 and CDR2 (germline): MDHEN, SYDVKM. The V segment lost 8 bases and the J segment 8 bases; nucleotides outside the gene matches: 13. The CDR3 DNA follows: TGTGCCAGCCTCCGGACAGGGGGCTCGGTAAAAGGCTACACCTTC. Residues: CASLRTGGSVKGYTF.

The chain has TRBV6-5 and TRBJ1-1; D might be TRBD1 (5 bases). The CDR3 runs 13 residues. Between the trimmed V and J ends, which lost 9 bases and 4 bases, there was a span of 15 bases. The germline CDR1 and CDR2 sequences are MNHEY and SVGAGI. The CDR3 coding sequence is TGTGCCAGTTTTAAGGCGGGGGGCACTGAAGCTTTCTTT. Amino acids: CASFKAGGTEAFF.

The J gene is TRBJ2-7, the V gene TRBV29-1, with TRBD1 identical over 7 bases. V trimming: 6 bases; J trimming: 2 bases; junction bases outside the gene matches: 4. CDR1 and CDR2 (germline): SQVTM, ANQGSEA. The CDR3 runs 12 residues. CDR3 residues: CSVTGQTYEQYF. CDR3 nucleotide sequence: TGCAGCGTGACGGGACAGACCTACGAGCAGTACTTC.

The chain joins TRBV18 to TRBJ2-3; D not certain. The ends were cut back, 0 bases at V and 4 bases at J, with 8 bases in the middle. CDR3 length: 14 residues. CDR1 KGHSH and CDR2 LQKENI come from the germline V gene. The CDR3 loop reads CASSPPTQADTQYF. The CDR3 DNA reads TGTGCCAGCTCACCACCAACCCAGGCAGATACGCAGTATTTT.

This chain links TRBV6-1 with TRBJ1-2; D may be TRBD1 (6 bases). Trimming left V 0 bases short and J 5 bases short, with 25 bases between. CDR1 is MNHNS, CDR2 SASEGT, per germline. CDR3 length equals 19 residues. The CDR3 region is CASSEALTGTMVWAYGYTF. Written as DNA, the CDR3 is TGTGCCAGCAGTGAAGCCCTGACCGGGACAATGGTGTGGGCATATGGCTACACCTTC.

This rearrangement joins TRBV5-1 to TRBJ1-2, with 8 bases lining up with TRBD1. This CDR3 spans 15 amino acids. The V gene's germline CDR1 is SGHRS and CDR2 YFSETQ. The J segment lost 4 bases and the V segment lost 0 bases, leaving 5 bases of the junction unmatched. In DNA form, the CDR3 reads TGCGCCAGCAGCTTGGCCGCGGGACAGGCCTATGGCTACACCTTC. It yields the protein CASSLAAGQAYGYTF.